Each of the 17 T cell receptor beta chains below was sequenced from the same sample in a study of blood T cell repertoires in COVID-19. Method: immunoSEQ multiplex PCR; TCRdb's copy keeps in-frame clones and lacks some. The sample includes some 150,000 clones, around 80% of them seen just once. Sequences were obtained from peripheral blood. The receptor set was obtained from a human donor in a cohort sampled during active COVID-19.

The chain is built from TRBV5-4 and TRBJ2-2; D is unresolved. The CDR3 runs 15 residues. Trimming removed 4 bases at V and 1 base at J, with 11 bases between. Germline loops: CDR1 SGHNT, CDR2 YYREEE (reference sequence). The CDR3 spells CASSQAPGNTGELFF. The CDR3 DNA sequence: TGTGCCAGCAGCCAAGCTCCGGGGAACACCGGGGAGCTGTTTTTT.

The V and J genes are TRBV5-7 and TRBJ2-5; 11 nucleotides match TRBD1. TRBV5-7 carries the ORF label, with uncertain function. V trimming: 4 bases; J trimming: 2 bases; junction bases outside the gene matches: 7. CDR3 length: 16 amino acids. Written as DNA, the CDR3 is TGTGCCAGCAGCCGAGGGACAGGGGGTGGACAAGAGACCCAGTACTTC. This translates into CASSRGTGGGQETQYF.

The CDR3 DNA sequence: TGTGCCAGCAGACTGGACAGAACTAATGAAAAACTGTTTTTT. Translation gives CASRLDRTNEKLFF. The V call is TRBV7-9, the J call TRBJ1-4; D perhaps matches TRBD1 (6 bases). V lost 6 bases and J lost 1, with 9 bases in between. Germline CDR1 and CDR2: SEHNR and FQNEAQ (reference sequence). The CDR3 loop spans 14 amino acids. The full variable domain, its missing parts supplied by reference TRBV7-9 and TRBJ1-4, is DTGVSQNPRHKITKRGQNVTFRCDPISEHNRLYWYRQTLGQGPEFLTYFQNEAQLEKSRLLSDRFSAERPKGSFSTLEIQRTEQGDSAMYLCASRLDRTNEKLFFGSGTQLSVL.

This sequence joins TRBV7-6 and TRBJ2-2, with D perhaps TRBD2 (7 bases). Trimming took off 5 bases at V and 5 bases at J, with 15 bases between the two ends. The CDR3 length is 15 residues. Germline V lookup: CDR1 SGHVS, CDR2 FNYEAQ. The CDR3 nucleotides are TGTGCCAGCAGCCTCCGGGGGGCCGGGACCGGGGAGCTGTTTTTT. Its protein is CASSLRGAGTGELFF. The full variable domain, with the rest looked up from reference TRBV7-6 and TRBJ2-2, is GAGVSQSPRYKVTKRGQDVALRCDPISGHVSLYWYRQALGQGPEFLTYFNYEAQQDKSGLPNDRFSAERPEGSISTLTIQRTEQRDSAMYRCASSLRGAGTGELFFGEGSRLTVL.

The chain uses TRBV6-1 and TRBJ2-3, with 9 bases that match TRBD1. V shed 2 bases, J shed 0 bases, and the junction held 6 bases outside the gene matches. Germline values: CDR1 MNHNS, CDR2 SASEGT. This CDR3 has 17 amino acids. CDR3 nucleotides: TGTGCCAGCAGTGAAATTTGGACAGGGGCTAGCACAGATACGCAGTATTTT. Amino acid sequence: CASSEIWTGASTDTQYF.

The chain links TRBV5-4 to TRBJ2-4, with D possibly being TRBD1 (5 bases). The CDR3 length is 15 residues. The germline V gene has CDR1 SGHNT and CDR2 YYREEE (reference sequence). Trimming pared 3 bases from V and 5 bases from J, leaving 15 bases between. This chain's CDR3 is CASSSRKGRENIQYF. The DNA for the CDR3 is TGTGCCAGCAGCTCCCGGAAGGGGCGAGAAAACATTCAGTACTTC.

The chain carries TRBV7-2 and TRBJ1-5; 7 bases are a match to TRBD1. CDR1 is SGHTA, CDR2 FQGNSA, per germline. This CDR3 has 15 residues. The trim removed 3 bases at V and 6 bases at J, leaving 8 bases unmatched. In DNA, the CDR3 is TGTGCCAGCAGCTTGAGACAGGGCGGCGGTCAGCCCCAGCATTTT. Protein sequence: CASSLRQGGGQPQHF.

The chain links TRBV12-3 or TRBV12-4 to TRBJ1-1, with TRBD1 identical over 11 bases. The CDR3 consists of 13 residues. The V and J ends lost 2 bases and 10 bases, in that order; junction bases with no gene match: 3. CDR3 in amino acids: CASSLRDRGRAFF. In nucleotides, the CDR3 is TGTGCCAGCAGTTTACGGGACAGGGGGAGAGCTTTCTTT.

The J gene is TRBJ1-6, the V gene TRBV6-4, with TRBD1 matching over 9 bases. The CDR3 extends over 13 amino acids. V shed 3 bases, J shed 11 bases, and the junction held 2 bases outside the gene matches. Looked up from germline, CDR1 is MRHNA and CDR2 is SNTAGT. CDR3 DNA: TGTGCCAGCAGTGAAGACAGGGGGACACCCCTCCACTTT. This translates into CASSEDRGTPLHF.

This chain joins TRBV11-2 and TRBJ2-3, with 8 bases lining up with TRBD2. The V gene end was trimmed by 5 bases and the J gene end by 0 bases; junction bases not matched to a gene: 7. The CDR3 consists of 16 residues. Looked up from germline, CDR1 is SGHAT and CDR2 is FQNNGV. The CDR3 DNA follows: TGTGCCAGCAGCCCTACAGCGGGGGCTAGCACAGATACGCAGTATTTT. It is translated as CASSPTAGASTDTQYF. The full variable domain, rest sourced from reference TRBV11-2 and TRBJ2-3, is EAGVAQSPRYKIIEKRQSVAFWCNPISGHATLYWYQQILGQGPKLLIQFQNNGVVDDSQLPKDRFSAERLKGVDSTLKIQPAKLEDSAVYLCASSPTAGASTDTQYFGPGTRLTVL.

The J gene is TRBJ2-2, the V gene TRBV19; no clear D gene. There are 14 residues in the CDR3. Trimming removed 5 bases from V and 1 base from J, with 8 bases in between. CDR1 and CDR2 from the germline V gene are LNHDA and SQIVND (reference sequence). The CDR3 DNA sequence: TGTGCCAGTAGTCCCACGGGGAACACCGGGGAGCTGTTTTTT. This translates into CASSPTGNTGELFF.

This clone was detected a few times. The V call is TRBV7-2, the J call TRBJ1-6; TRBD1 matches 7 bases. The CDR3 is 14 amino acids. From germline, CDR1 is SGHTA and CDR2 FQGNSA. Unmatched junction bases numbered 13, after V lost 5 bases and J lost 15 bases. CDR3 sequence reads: CASSMRQGHILLHF. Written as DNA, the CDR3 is TGTGCCAGCAGCATGAGACAGGGACATATCCTCCTCCACTTT.

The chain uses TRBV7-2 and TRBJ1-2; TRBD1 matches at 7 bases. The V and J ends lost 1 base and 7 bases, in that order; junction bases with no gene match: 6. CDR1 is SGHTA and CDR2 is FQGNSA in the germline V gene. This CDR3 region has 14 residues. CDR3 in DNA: TGTGCCAGCAGCTTAGGGTTGCAGGGGGGTGGCTACACCTTC. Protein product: CASSLGLQGGGYTF.

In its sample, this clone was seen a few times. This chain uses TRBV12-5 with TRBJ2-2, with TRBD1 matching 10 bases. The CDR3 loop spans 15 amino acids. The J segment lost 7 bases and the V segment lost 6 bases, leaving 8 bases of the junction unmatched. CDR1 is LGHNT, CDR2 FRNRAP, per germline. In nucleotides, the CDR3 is TGTGCTAGTGGCTTCAGACAGGGGGCTTTCGGGGAGCTGTTTTTT. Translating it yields CASGFRQGAFGELFF.

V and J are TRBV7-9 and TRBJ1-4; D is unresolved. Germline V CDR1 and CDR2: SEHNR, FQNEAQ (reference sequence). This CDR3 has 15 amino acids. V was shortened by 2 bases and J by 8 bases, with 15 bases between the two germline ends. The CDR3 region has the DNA TGTGCCAGCAGCTTACGGGGTGTTTTTAACGAAAAACTGTTTTTT. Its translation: CASSLRGVFNEKLFF.

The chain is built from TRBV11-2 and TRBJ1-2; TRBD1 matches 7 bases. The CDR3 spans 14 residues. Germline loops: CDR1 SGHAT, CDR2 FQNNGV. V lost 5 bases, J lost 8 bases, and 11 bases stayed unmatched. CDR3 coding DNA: TGTGCCAGCAGCCGGGGACAGCCCACCGGGGGCTACACCTTC. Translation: CASSRGQPTGGYTF.

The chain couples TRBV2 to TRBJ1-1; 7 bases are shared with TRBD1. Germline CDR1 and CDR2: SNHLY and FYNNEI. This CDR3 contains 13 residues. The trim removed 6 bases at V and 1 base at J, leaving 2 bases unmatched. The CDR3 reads CASRDRSNTEAFF. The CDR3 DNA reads TGTGCCAGCAGGGACAGGTCGAACACTGAAGCTTTCTTT.